This T cell receptor (beta chain) was recorded in a study of cytomegalovirus exposure and HLA in healthy donors listed by TCRdb under 2017. Describing the broader study: In an earlier analysis of fewer than 750 of the donors, roughly 300 Gb of sequence data and roughly 100 million unique TCR beta sequences from 150 million to 200 million T cells were reported. To predict cytomegalovirus infection status, the study combined high-throughput TCR immunosequencing, statistical association of individual TCRs with disease status, and machine learning. Both class I and class II loci were covered by HLA typing, at four-digit resolution. The study aimed to test whether cataloging public T cell receptors could reveal signatures of past pathogen exposure. Because of strong linkage in the cohort, roughly five DR-DQ haplotypes were treated as single units for association and clustering. Along with the approximately 650-subject first cohort, a separate validation cohort of roughly 110 different subjects was used. The number of typed donors differed by locus: roughly 620-630 for A, B, C, DRB1 and DQB1; 522 for DQA1; approximately 600 for DPA1; and about 450 for DPB1. Among the 398 genotyped donors, around 79% belonged to the genetic ancestry cluster associated with self-reported Caucasian donors. To study patterns of TCR occurrence, a later analysis re-analyzed previously published TCR beta repertoires from just over 650 donors and added high-resolution HLA genotyping. To decide whether each TCR beta V gene segment behaved as functional or pseudogenic, an earlier analysis of nearly 600 of the donors relied on high-throughput TCR beta sequencing. Roughly 300 gigabases of sequencing data and around 80 million unique TCR sequences made up an early release that covered 640 HLA-typed donors. Using immunosequencing, the study profiled T cell repertoires from roughly 650 subjects and related those repertoires to cytomegalovirus serostatus. Donor age, sex, ethnicity and CMV serostatus were collected together with the repertoire data. Every discovery cohort repertoire had been produced on one sequencing platform. Genome-wide SNP genotypes for about 55% of the roughly 670 donors were used in a later genetic analysis, which treated that subset as a discovery cohort. In the later analysis, no new phenotypic data were used to find candidate immune exposures; instead, reliance was placed on TCR beta sequences and their occurrence across donors. Among some 410 genotyped donors of the cohort, an average of roughly 230,000 unique TCR beta nucleotide sequences was sequenced per donor, of which 15% to 20% were non-productive. What the research found in general, with its limitations: An earlier analysis of approximately 590 of the donors showed that most TCR beta V segments appeared in productive rearrangements either about 87% or about 30% of the time, which broadly matched IMGT annotations. Because counts were too low, 15 to 20 rarely observed V segments, including chromosome 9 orphons, were excluded from the earlier analysis of around 590 of the donors. According to the authors, the approach could potentially be generalized to other disease states and immunological phenotypes. The classifier was reported to diagnose cytomegalovirus status with high specificity and sensitivity in both the original cohort and the validation cohort. A cluster of highly shared sequence variants was judged likely to represent a technical artifact of the sequencing pipeline. In a later analysis, the rate of TCR association differed among HLA loci, with DRB1 alleles having the most associated TCRs and HLA-C alleles having the fewest. A further reported finding was that TCR beta sequences accurately predicted the HLA-A and HLA-B alleles for most subjects in the first cohort. The 87-base-pair reads could not distinguish some IMGT-functional V segments, including TRBV6-2 and TRBV6-3, so those segments were excluded. Across donors, most TCR sequences were observed very rarely, whereas some public TCRs were present in many individuals. Correlated functional status among segregating V segments might reflect linkage disequilibrium, but an unknown experimental factor could not be ruled out. Immune exposure information for the cohort was limited to CMV serostatus. Assigning TCR associations to individual alleles was difficult when HLA alleles, especially DR and DQ, strongly co-occurred. A total of 150 to 200 TCR beta chains were listed by the study as associated with cytomegalovirus. The cohort was sequenced for TCR beta chains only, and without alpha or paired-chain data the features that could be detected were limited. In a later analysis, several top co-occurrence clusters were reported to appear linked to parvovirus B19, influenza, CMV and Epstein-Barr virus. HLA typing was unavailable for some donors at each locus, so association tests used only the typed subset. A later genetic analysis associated a missense DCLRE1C variant with V-gene and J-gene trimming of TCR beta chains, and an independent cohort replicated the association. In a later analysis, HLA-associated TCR beta chains were found to be more clonally expanded and to have lower generation probabilities than equally common non-associated chains. Three of the identified cytomegalovirus-associated TCR beta chains were confirmed in vitro to be specific for cytomegalovirus antigens. Presence/absence analyses assumed roughly uniform sequencing depth across donors, an assumption that may not hold. At a false discovery rate of 0.05, a later analysis linked some 17,000 TCR beta sequences to specific HLA alleles. A later analysis found that most CMV-associated TCR beta chains appeared HLA-restricted, with HLA associations seemingly driven largely by CMV exposure. A later genetic analysis reported fewer N-insertions in productive TCRs among donors in an Asian-associated ancestry cluster than the approximately 670-donor mean.

Inclusive of the bounding cysteine and phenylalanine, the CDR3 is 17 residues long. Only the CDR3 part of the read is kept: 51 bases, read in frame from the first base. V is shortened by 1 base, J by 1 base, and the region joining them spans 14 bases. For CDR1 and CDR2, the germline V gene (reference sequence) lists SEHNR and FQNEAQ. Receptor amplification or capture employed the immunoSEQ multiplex PCR assay. A mixture of 60 forward primers for TCR Vbeta segments and 13 reverse primers for TCR Jbeta segments was used in the multiplex PCR. Amplification of the CDR3 region of rearranged TCR beta genes was performed with a multiplex PCR assay on genomic DNA. The amplified TCR beta libraries were sequenced on the Illumina HiSeq System as 87-base-pair reads. The paper's processing steps were these. Across the 700 or so repertoires, a later analysis counted roughly 84 million unique TCR beta chains, around 11 million of which were shared by at least two donors. To remove PCR and sequencing errors, raw reads were error-corrected and collapsed into unique sequences using a nearest-neighbor algorithm that merged closely related sequences. V, D and J gene segments were assigned by aligning CDR3 sequences to IMGT reference sequences. For a sequence to be retained, a match of at least six nucleotides was required to both a V gene segment and a J gene segment. Rearrangements were classified as productive when the CDR3 lacked stop codons and remained in frame with V and J, and all other rearrangements were classified as non-productive. CDR3 was defined according to IMGT convention as the region running from the second conserved V-encoded cysteine to the conserved J-encoded phenylalanine. The earlier analysis of about 640 of the donors excluded any sequence lacking an unambiguous match to a single V gene segment. An earlier analysis of under 750 of the donors called V segments functional above 56.7% productive rearrangements and segregating when the between-donor standard deviation exceeded 5%. To diagnose cytomegalovirus status from the catalog of TCR beta chain sequences, a statistical classification framework was built. V and J gene assignment, in a later analysis, came from comparing TCR nucleotide sequences with IMGT/GENE-DB human TR gene sequences. In a later analysis, CDR3 sequences and most-parsimonious VDJ recombination scenarios were assigned using the TCRdist pipeline. A later analysis defined each TCR beta chain by its CDR3 amino acid sequence plus V-gene family, and excluded reads lacking a unique V-gene family. In a later analysis, a few hundred highly shared, low-generation-probability nucleotide sequences were removed to address suspected cross-contamination and a sequencing artifact. A later analysis calculated a clonal expansion index for each public chain from normalized within-repertoire ranks of inferred template counts. A later analysis computed generation probabilities with a VDJ recombination model fitted to out-of-frame rearrangements, and checked the results against IGoR. In a later analysis, TCR-TCR, TCR-HLA and TCR-CMV co-occurrence was scored with hypergeometric tests, and a repertoire-size bias correction was applied to TCR pairs. False discovery rates were estimated in a later analysis by permuting HLA or CMV assignments 20 times. In a later analysis, co-occurring TCRs were grouped with DBSCAN, and TCRdist sequence similarity was added when clustering was performed within HLA-allele-positive subsets. Repertoires with fewer than 30,000 or more than 120,000 public chains were left out of co-occurrence clustering, as were several repertoires with anomalous nucleotide sharing. TCRdb carries this immuneACCESS record with in-frame sequences only. Its versions omit some clonotypes, under half of them owing to an unresolved V gene in the studies checked, with the rest unexplained. The DNA gave D and trimming, while V, J and clone size come from that table. The sample table shows approximately 150,000 clones, and 80% are seen once. The top ten clones comprise 1.9% of the sample.

The cohort comprised around 700 healthy bone marrow donors. At the time of sampling, all cohort members were nominally healthy, though unrecorded immune exposures were likely present. CMV serostatus was positive for roughly 290 and negative for about half of the roughly 700 cohort members, and was not recorded for this donor. A peripheral blood sample was provided by each donor, and peripheral blood mononuclear cells were used for TCR beta sequencing. The Qiagen DNeasy Blood Extraction Kit was used to extract genomic DNA from the blood cell samples. Turning to this clone: The antigen this receptor binds is unknown. Base qualities are not recorded, but no much larger clone differs from it by a single base.

The source of this sequence is a human donor in good health. Sequencing was carried out using PBMCs. The rearrangement joined TRBV7-9 to TRBJ1-5, and the D gene may be TRBD1, 6 bases matching. The sequence in DNA is TGTGCCAGCAGCTTAGGACAGGATTGGGTCAGCAATCAGCCCCAGCATTTT. This is translated as CASSLGQDWVSNQPQHF.